These T cell receptor beta chains were read from a single sample in a study of cytomegalovirus exposure and HLA in healthy donors. TCRdb's table, derived via immunoSEQ multiplex PCR, lists solely in-frame clones and lacks some. The sample shows 200,000 to 250,000 clones, roughly 87% of them seen only once. Material for sequencing was PBMCs. These receptors were collected from a woman aged 18-29 years in good health and CMV-seropositive. The CDR3 runs from the conserved cysteine through the conserved F or W. Each record gives: clone size, J gene, D gene, V gene, CDR3 protein, CDR3 DNA. D genes are given only for firm matches. Size values are once, few and many counts, or a class for expanded clones, and some rows have none.

.	TRBJ2-7	TRBD1	TRBV30	CAWGLGTGGGYEQYF	TGTGCCTGGGGTCTCGGGACAGGAGGGGGTTACGAGCAGTACTTC
.	TRBJ1-1	.	TRBV6-5	CASRRGRNTEAFF	TGTGCCAGCAGGCGGGGCAGGAACACTGAAGCTTTCTTT
.	TRBJ2-7	.	TRBV6-1	CASSDILRGRSYEQYF	TGTGCCAGCAGTGACATTCTCAGGGGCAGGTCCTACGAGCAGTACTTC
.	TRBJ2-7	.	TRBV30	CAWSPAPGASYEQYF	TGTGCCTGGAGTCCAGCTCCGGGAGCCTCCTACGAGCAGTACTTC
.	TRBJ1-4	.	TRBV4-2	CASSQDGQVWEKLFF	TGTGCCAGCAGCCAAGATGGGCAGGTGTGGGAAAAACTGTTTTTT
once	TRBJ1-1	.	TRBV11-2	CASSRVNTEAFF	TGTGCCAGCAGCCGGGTGAACACTGAAGCTTTCTTT
.	TRBJ2-7	TRBD1	TRBV28	CASSSRRQGSYEQYF	TGTGCCAGCAGTTCAAGACGACAGGGCTCCTACGAGCAGTACTTC
few	TRBJ2-7	TRBD1	TRBV2	CASRAQGELEQYF	TGTGCCAGCAGGGCGCAGGGGGAACTCGAGCAGTACTTC
.	TRBJ2-1	TRBD2	TRBV9	CASSVQSGRFLTNEQFF	TGTGCCAGCAGCGTACAAAGCGGGAGATTCCTCACCAATGAGCAGTTCTTC
.	TRBJ2-6	.	TRBV28	CASRQSSGANVLTF	TGTGCCAGCCGACAGAGCTCTGGGGCCAACGTCCTGACTTTC
.	TRBJ2-7	TRBD1	TRBV29-1	CSVEDGDRTYEQYF	TGCAGCGTTGAAGACGGGGACAGAACCTACGAGCAGTACTTC
.	TRBJ2-1	.	TRBV7-3	CASSGTGETQAYNEQFF	TGTGCCAGCAGCGGAACGGGAGAGACTCAAGCTTACAATGAGCAGTTCTTC
.	TRBJ1-1	.	TRBV11-1	CASSFTYGSAEAFF	TGTGCCAGCAGCTTCACCTACGGGAGCGCTGAAGCTTTCTTT
.	TRBJ1-5	.	TRBV7-9	CASSSQTDNQPQHF	TGTGCCAGCAGCTCACAGACAGACAATCAGCCCCAGCATTTT
.	TRBJ2-7	TRBD2	TRBV9	CASSPHDGGRFIEQYF	TGTGCCAGCAGCCCCCACGACGGCGGGAGATTCATCGAGCAGTACTTC
.	TRBJ1-2	.	TRBV6-6	CASSYEGLGYTF	TGTGCCAGCAGTTACGAGGGACTGGGGTACACCTTC
once	TRBJ1-1	.	TRBV28	CASSSTGTGGFF	TGTGCCAGCAGTTCAACAGGGACGGGTGGTTTCTTT
.	TRBJ2-1	.	TRBV20-1	CSAKGSGEQFF	TGCAGTGCTAAGGGGTCGGGTGAGCAGTTCTTC
once	TRBJ2-3	.	TRBV27	CASSFSPSGVFDSTDTQYF	TGTGCCAGCAGTTTTTCACCCTCCGGGGTTTTCGATAGCACAGATACGCAGTATTTT
.	TRBJ2-7	.	TRBV6-6	CASSRGVGTANYEQYF	TGTGCCAGCAGCAGGGGGGTCGGGACAGCTAACTACGAGCAGTACTTC
few	TRBJ2-3	TRBD2	TRBV25-1	CASSDPGGLAGVLDTQYF	TGTGCCAGCAGTGATCCCGGGGGGCTAGCGGGAGTACTAGATACGCAGTATTTT
.	TRBJ2-7	.	TRBV27	CASRSQGFMNEQYF	TGTGCCAGCAGGAGTCAGGGGTTTATGAACGAGCAGTACTTC
.	TRBJ2-5	.	TRBV19	CASSTGGPEETQYF	TGTGCCAGTAGTACCGGGGGACCAGAAGAGACCCAGTACTTC
.	TRBJ2-5	TRBD1	TRBV29-1	CSVEGTGYQETQYF	TGCAGCGTTGAAGGGACAGGGTACCAAGAGACCCAGTACTTC
many	TRBJ2-2	.	TRBV4-2	CASSQVEEVTGELFF	TGTGCCAGCAGCCAAGTCGAGGAGGTCACCGGGGAGCTGTTTTTT
.	TRBJ2-5	.	TRBV5-6	CASRPAGQQETQYF	TGTGCCAGCAGACCGGCGGGGCAGCAAGAGACCCAGTACTTC
.	TRBJ2-3	TRBD2	TRBV30	CAWSVGREDTQYF	TGTGCCTGGAGTGTTGGGAGGGAGGATACGCAGTATTTT
.	TRBJ2-7	.	TRBV28	CASSLWQGYEQYF	TGTGCCAGCAGTTTATGGCAGGGATACGAGCAGTACTTC
.	TRBJ2-1	.	TRBV5-1	CASQNGQGLHNEQFF	TGCGCCAGCCAAAACGGACAGGGACTACACAATGAGCAGTTCTTC
.	TRBJ2-1	.	TRBV5-1	CASSLAPMNEQFF	TGCGCCAGCAGCTTGGCCCCTATGAATGAGCAGTTCTTC